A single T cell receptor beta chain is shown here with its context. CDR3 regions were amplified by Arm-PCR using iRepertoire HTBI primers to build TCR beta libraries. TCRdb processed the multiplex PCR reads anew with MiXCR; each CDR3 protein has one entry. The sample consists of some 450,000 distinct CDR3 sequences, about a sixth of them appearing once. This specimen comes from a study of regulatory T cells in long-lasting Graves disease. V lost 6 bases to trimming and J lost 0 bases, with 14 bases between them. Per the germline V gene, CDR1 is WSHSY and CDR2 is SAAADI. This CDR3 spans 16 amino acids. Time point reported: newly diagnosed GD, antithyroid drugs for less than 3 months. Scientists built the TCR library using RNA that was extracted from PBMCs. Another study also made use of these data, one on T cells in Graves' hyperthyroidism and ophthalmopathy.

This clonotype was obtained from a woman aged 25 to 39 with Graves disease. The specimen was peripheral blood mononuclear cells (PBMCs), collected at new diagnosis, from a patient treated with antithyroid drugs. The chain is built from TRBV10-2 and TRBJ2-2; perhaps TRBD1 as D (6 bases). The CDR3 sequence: CASSYLDSSNTGELFF. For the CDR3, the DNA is TGCGCCAGCAGCTATTTGGACAGCTCGAACACCGGGGAGCTGTTTTTT.